This T cell receptor beta chain appears in the sequencing data of a study of cytomegalovirus exposure and HLA in healthy donors. Study-wide results and limits: Among donors in an Asian-associated ancestry cluster, a later analysis reportedly found fewer N-insertions than the roughly 700-donor mean. Later genetic work tied a missense DCLRE1C variant to beta-chain V and J trimming.

Comment on this clone: The target antigen is unknown.

The germline V gene has CDR1 SGHRS and CDR2 YFSETQ. This CDR3 region has 15 residues. V was pared by 0 bases and J by 4 bases, with 5 bases of the junction left unmatched. With 60 Vbeta and 13 Jbeta primers, the PCR was carried out. Method: immunoSEQ multiplex PCR; TCRdb's copy keeps in-frame clones and lacks some. The sample carries 130,000 to 150,000 clones, about four fifths recorded once. The TCR originated in a man aged 40-49 years in good health and CMV-seronegative. V usage is TRBV5-1 and J usage is TRBJ1-1; 8 nucleotides match TRBD1. Sequencing input: PBMCs. The CDR3 here is CASSLVQGVATEAFF. CDR3 coding DNA: TGCGCCAGCAGCTTGGTACAGGGGGTGGCCACTGAAGCTTTCTTT.